This T cell receptor beta chain was sequenced in a study of blood T cells in healthy people across ages. Looked up from germline, CDR1 is SQVTM and CDR2 is ANQGSEA. This CDR3 region has 12 residues. V dropped 8 bases and J dropped 0; count of bases not matched to a gene: 2. General study findings and limits: The fall in TCR beta diversity per million T cells was roughly linear with age.

This clonotype turned up a few times. Its antigen is still unknown. With a J-beta primer mix and a sample-barcoded 5' primer, a second PCR ran about 7 to 12 cycles. TCRdb redid the calling of the 5' RACE reads with MiXCR, one entry per CDR3 protein. Of about 640,000 distinct CDR3 sequences listed, less than 45% are singletons. The TCR was taken from a man older than 75 in good health. The sequencing sample was made of blood. The V call is TRBV29-1, the J call TRBJ1-1; 8 nucleotides match TRBD1. The CDR3 region is CSLTGVNTEAFF. The CDR3 region has the DNA TGCAGCTTGACAGGGGTGAACACTGAAGCTTTCTTT.